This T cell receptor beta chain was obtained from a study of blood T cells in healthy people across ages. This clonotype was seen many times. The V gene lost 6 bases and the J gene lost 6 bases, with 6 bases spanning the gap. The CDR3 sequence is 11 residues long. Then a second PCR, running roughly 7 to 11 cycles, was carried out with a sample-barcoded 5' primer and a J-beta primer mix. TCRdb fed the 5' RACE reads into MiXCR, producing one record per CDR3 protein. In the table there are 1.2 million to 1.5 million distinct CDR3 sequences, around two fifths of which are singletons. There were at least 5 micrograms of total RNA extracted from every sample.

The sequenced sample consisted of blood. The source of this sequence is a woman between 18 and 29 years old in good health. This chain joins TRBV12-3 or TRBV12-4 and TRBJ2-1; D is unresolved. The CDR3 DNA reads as TGTGCCAGCAGCCGCCGCAATGAGCAGTTCTTC. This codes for CASSRRNEQFF.